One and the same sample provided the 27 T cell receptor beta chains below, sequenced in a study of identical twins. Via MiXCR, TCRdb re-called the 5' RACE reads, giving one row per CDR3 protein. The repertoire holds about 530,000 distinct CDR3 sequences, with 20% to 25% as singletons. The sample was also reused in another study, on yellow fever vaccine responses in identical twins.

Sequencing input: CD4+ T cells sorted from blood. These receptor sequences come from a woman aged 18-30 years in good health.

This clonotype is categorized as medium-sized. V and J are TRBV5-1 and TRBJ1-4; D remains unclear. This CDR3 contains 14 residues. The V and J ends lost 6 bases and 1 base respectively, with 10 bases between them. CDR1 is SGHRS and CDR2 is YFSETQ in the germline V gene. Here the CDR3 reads CASTSGGTNEKLFF. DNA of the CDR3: TGCGCCAGCACCTCGGGAGGAACTAATGAAAAACTGTTTTTT.

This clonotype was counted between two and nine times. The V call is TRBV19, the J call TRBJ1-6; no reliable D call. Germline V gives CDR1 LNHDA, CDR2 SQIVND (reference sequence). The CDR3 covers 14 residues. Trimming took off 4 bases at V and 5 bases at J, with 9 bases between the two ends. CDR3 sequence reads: CASSKGGNNSPLHF. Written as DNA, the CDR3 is TGTGCCAGTAGTAAAGGCGGGAATAATTCACCCCTCCACTTT.

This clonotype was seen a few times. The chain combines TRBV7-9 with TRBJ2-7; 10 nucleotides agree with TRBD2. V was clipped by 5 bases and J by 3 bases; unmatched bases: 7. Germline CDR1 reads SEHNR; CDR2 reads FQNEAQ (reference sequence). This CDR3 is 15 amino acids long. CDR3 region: CASSERTSGHYEQYF. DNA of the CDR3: TGTGCCAGCAGCGAGAGGACTAGCGGACACTACGAGCAGTACTTC.

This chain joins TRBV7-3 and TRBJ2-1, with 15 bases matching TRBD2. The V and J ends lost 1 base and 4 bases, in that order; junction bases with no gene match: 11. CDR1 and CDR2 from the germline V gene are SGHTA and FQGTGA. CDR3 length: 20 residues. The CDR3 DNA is TGTGCCAGCAGCTTAAGGGACAGGACTAGCGGGAGGGCCGAATACAATGAGCAGTTCTTC. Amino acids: CASSLRDRTSGRAEYNEQFF.

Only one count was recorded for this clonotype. This CDR3 is CASTLSSNSYEQYF. The CDR3 DNA is TGTGCCAGCACCCTGAGCAGCAACTCCTACGAGCAGTACTTC. This chain links TRBV7-2 with TRBJ2-7; D remains ambiguous. CDR1 is SGHTA and CDR2 is FQGNSA in the germline V gene. This CDR3 spans 14 amino acids. V lost 7 bases, J lost 0 bases, and 13 bases lay in between. The full variable domain, its missing parts supplied by reference TRBV7-2 and TRBJ2-7, is GAGVSQSPSNKVTEKGKDVELRCDPISGHTALYWYRQSLGQGLEFLIYFQGNSAPDKSGLPSDRFSAERTGGSVSTLTIQRTQQEDSAVYLCASTLSSNSYEQYFGPGTRLTVT.

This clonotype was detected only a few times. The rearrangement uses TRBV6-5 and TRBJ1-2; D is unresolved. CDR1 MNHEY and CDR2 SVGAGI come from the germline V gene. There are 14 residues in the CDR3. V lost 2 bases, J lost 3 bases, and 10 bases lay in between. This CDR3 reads CASSYGEGHYGYTF. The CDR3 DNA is TGTGCCAGCAGTTACGGGGAAGGTCACTATGGCTACACCTTC.

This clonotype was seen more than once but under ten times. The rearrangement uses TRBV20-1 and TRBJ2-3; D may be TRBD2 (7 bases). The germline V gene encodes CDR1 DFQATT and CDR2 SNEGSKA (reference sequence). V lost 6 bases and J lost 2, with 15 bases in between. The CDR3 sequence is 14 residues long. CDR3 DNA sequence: TGCAGTGCCGGGGCGGGGGCGAACACAGATACGCAGTATTTT. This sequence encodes CSAGAGANTDTQYF.

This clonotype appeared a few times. CDR3 region: CASSYTTIPPDGYEQYV. Here the CDR3 DNA reads TGTGCCAGCAGCTATACCACTATACCCCCAGACGGCTACGAGCAGTACGTC. The chain carries TRBV4-2 and TRBJ2-7; D call uncertain. Looked up from germline, CDR1 is LGHNA and CDR2 is YNFKEQ. V dropped 5 bases and J dropped 3 bases, with 23 bases sitting between them. The CDR3 extends over 17 amino acids.

The CDR3 spells CASKTGTSGSYEQYF. CDR3 bases: TGTGCCAGCAAGACCGGGACTAGCGGCTCCTACGAGCAGTACTTC. The V gene is TRBV6-1, the J gene TRBJ2-7, with TRBD2 matching 11 bases. CDR1 is MNHNS and CDR2 is SASEGT in the germline V gene. Trimming took 7 bases from V and 0 from J; bases not matched to a gene: 5. The CDR3 is made up of 15 amino acids.

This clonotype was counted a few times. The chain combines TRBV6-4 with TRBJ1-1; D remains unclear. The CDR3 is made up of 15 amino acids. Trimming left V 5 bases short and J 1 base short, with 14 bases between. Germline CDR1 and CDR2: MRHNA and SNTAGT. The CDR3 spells CASSSGRPGNTEAFF. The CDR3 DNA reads TGTGCCAGCAGTTCCGGGAGGCCGGGGAACACTGAAGCTTTCTTT.

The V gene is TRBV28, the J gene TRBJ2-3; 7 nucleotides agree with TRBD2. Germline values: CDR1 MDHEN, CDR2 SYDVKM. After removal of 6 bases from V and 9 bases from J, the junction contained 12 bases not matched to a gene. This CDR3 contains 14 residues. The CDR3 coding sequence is TGTGCCAGCAGCCCTAGCGGTCTAGAGGGGACGCAGTATTTT. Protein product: CASSPSGLEGTQYF.

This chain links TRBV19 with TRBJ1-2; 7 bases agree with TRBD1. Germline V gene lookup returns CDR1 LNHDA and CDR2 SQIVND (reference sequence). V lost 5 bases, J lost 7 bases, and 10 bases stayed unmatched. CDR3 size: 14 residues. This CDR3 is CASSGGGTASGYTF. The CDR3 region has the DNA TGTGCCAGTAGTGGCGGAGGGACAGCGAGTGGCTACACCTTC.

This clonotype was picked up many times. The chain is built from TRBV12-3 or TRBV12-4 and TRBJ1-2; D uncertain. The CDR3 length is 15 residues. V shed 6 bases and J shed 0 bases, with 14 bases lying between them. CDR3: CASSSEGKANYGYTF. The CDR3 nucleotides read TGTGCCAGCAGCTCTGAGGGCAAAGCTAACTATGGCTACACCTTC.

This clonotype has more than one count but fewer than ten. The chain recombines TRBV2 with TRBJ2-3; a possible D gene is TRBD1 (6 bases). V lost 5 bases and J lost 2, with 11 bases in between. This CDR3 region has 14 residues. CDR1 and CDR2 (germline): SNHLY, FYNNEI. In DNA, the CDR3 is TGTGCCAGCAGTATAAGACAGGACACAGATACGCAGTATTTT. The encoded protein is CASSIRQDTDTQYF.

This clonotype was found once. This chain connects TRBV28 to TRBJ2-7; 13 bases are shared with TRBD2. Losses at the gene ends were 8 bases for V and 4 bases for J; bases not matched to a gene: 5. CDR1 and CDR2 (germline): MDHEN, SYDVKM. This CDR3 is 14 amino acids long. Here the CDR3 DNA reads TGTGCCAGCGTGGGGGGACTAGCGGGGTACGAGCAGTACTTC. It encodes CASVGGLAGYEQYF. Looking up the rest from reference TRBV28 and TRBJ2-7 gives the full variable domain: DVKVTQSSRYLVKRTGEKVFLECVQDMDHENMFWYRQDPGLGLRLIYFSYDVKMKEKGDIPEGYSVSREKKERFSLILESASTNQTSMYLCASVGGLAGYEQYFGPGTRLTVT.

In DNA, the CDR3 is TGTGCCAGCAGTTCCGGACAGGCTGGAGATACGCAGTATTTT. Translation gives CASSSGQAGDTQYF. V gene TRBV7-9 combines with J gene TRBJ2-3; 7 bases fit TRBD1. Per the germline V gene, CDR1 is SEHNR and CDR2 is FQNEAQ (reference sequence). The V gene end was trimmed by 6 bases and the J gene end by 5 bases; junction bases not matched to a gene: 8. The CDR3 spans 14 residues.

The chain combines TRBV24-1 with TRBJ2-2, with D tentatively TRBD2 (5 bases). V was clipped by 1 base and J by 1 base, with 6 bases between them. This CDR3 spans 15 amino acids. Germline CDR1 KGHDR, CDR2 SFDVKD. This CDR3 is CATSDFRENTGELFF. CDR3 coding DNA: TGTGCCACCAGTGATTTCCGGGAGAACACCGGGGAGCTGTTTTTT.

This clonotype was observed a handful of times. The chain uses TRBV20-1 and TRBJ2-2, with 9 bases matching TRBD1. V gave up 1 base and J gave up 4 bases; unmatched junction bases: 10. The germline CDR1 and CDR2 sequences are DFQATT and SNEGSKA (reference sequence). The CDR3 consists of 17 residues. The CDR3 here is CSARGGQGLTFTGELFF. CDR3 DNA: TGCAGTGCTAGAGGTGGACAGGGGCTAACGTTCACCGGGGAGCTGTTTTTT.

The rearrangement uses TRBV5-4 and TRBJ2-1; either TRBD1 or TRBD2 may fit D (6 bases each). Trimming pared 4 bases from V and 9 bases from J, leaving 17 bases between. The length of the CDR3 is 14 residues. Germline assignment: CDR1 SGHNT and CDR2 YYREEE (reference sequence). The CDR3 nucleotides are TGTGCCAGCAGCCATCCCGGGGGCAGAGGTGAGCAGTTCTTC. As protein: CASSHPGGRGEQFF.

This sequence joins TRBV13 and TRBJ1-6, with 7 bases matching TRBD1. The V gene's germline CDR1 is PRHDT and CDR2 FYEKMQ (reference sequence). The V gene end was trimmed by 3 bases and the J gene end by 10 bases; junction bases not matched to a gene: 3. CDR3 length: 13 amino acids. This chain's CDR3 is CASSFDRDSPLHF. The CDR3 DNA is TGTGCCAGCAGCTTTGACAGGGACTCACCCCTCCACTTT.

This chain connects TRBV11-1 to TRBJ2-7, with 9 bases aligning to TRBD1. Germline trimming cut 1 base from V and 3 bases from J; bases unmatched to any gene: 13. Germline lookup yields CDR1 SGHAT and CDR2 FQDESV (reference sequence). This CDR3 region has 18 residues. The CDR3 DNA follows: TGTGCCAGCAGCTTAGTTTTCGGTCCGGGACAGGGTCACTACGAGCAGTACTTC. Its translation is CASSLVFGPGQGHYEQYF.

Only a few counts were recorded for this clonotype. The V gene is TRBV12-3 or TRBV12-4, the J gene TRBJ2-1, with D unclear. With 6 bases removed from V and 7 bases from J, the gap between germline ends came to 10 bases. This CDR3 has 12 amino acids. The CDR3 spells CASSLLWNEQFF. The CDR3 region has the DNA TGTGCCAGCAGCCTACTGTGGAATGAGCAGTTCTTC.

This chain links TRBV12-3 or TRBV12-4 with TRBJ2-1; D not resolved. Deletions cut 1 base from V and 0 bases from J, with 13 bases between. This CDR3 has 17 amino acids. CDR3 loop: CASSLVGSPSSYNEQFF. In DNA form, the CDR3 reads TGTGCCAGCAGTTTAGTAGGCTCGCCTAGCTCCTACAATGAGCAGTTCTTC.

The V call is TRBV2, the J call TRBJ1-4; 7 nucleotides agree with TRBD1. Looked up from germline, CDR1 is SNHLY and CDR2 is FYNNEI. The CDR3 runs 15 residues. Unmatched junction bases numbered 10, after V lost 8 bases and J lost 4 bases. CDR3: CASGGQSSLNEKLFF. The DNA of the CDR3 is TGTGCCAGCGGGGGACAGTCAAGCCTTAATGAAAAACTGTTTTTT.

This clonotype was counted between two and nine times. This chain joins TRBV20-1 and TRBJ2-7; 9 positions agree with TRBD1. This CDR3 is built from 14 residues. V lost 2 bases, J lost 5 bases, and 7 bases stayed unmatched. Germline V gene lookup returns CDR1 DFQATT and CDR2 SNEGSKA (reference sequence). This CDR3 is CSARNPGQGNEQYV. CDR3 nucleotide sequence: TGCAGTGCTAGAAATCCGGGACAGGGTAACGAGCAGTACGTC.

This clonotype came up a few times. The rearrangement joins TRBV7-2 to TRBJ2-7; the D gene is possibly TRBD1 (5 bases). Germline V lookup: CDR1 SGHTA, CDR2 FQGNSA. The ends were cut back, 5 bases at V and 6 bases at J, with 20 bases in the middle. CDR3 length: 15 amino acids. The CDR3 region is CASSHPRAFSFEQYF. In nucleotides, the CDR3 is TGTGCCAGCAGCCATCCCAGGGCCTTCAGTTTCGAGCAGTACTTC. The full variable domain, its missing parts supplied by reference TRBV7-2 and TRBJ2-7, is GAGVSQSPSNKVTEKGKDVELRCDPISGHTALYWYRQSLGQGLEFLIYFQGNSAPDKSGLPSDRFSAERTGGSVSTLTIQRTQQEDSAVYLCASSHPRAFSFEQYFGPGTRLTVT.

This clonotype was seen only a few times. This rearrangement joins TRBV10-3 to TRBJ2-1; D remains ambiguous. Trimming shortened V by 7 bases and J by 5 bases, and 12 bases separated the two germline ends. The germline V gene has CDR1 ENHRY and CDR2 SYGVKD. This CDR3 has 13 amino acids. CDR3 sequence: CAIMGYKDNEQFF. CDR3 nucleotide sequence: TGTGCCATCATGGGCTACAAGGACAATGAGCAGTTCTTC.